These 5 T cell receptor beta chains originate from one sample sequenced in a study of identical twins. MiXCR, run by TCRdb on the 5' RACE reads, gives a single entry per CDR3 protein. The sample holds some 500,000 distinct CDR3 sequences, approximately 22% seen once. The same data also contributed to another study, on T cells expressing NK-cell markers.

The material sequenced was CD4+ T cells sorted from blood. These TCRs come from a woman aged 18-35 years in good health.

This clonotype was observed a handful of times. V is TRBV4-3 and J is TRBJ1-6, with 9 bases aligning to TRBD1. CDR3 size: 14 residues. Germline V gene sequence: CDR1 LGHNA, CDR2 YSLEER. Trimming took 4 bases from V and 8 from J; bases not matched to a gene: 3. CDR3 nucleotide sequence: TGCGCCAGCAGCCGACAGGGGGGGGATTCACCCCTCCACTTT. It codes for CASSRQGGDSPLHF.

This chain connects TRBV11-1 to TRBJ2-6; D gene ambiguous. CDR3 size: 16 residues. V was shortened by 5 bases and J by 2 bases, with 13 bases between the two germline ends. CDR1 and CDR2 from the germline V gene are SGHAT and FQDESV (reference sequence). CDR3 in DNA: TGTGCCAGCAGCGACGATACGAGGACTGGGGCCAACGTCCTGACTTTC. It codes for CASSDDTRTGANVLTF.

The J gene is TRBJ2-2, the V gene TRBV11-2, with D possibly matching TRBD2 (5 bases). This CDR3 region has 15 residues. The germline CDR1 and CDR2 sequences are SGHAT and FQNNGV. V was clipped by 5 bases and J by 4 bases, with 14 bases between them. CDR3 sequence (DNA): TGTGCCAGCAGCGCCATAGGAGGCGGCACCGGGGAGCTGTTTTTT. Translating gives CASSAIGGGTGELFF.

The genes are TRBV19 and TRBJ1-5; 7 bases are a match to TRBD1. CDR3 length equals 14 residues. CDR1 and CDR2 from the germline V gene are LNHDA and SQIVND (reference sequence). Trimming removed 6 bases from V and 4 bases from J; junction bases left unmatched: 6. The CDR3 nucleotides read TGTGCCAGTAGCATCGGGACAGTTAATCAGCCCCAGCATTTT. Residues: CASSIGTVNQPQHF.

This clonotype was detected many times. The chain is built from TRBV5-1 and TRBJ2-1; the D is unclear. V was shortened by 5 bases and J by 9 bases, with 12 bases between the two germline ends. In germline, CDR1 is SGHRS, CDR2 YFSETQ. CDR3 size: 12 residues. The CDR3: CASSSSIVEQFF. The CDR3 DNA sequence: TGCGCCAGCAGTTCATCCATCGTTGAGCAGTTCTTC.